One and the same sample provided the 20 T cell receptor beta chains below, sequenced in a study of human T cells and chemical hapten exposure. The time point here: pre-sensitization, week 0. The treatment was: therapeutic diphenylcyclopropenone sensitization with weekly scalp DPC. A single record per CDR3 protein comes from TCRdb applying MiXCR to the RACE reads. In the table there are around 380,000 distinct CDR3 sequences, 4.5% to 7% of which are singletons. The source material was whole blood, sampled in connection with sensitization to the hapten diphenylcyclopropenone (DPC). These TCRs come from a woman younger than 35 with alopecia areata. Some clones in this sample may be carry-over from other donors' samples.

J is TRBJ2-5 and V is TRBV5-6, with 13 bases that match TRBD2. Germline-derived CDR1 and CDR2 are SGHDT and YYEEEE. The CDR3 is 16 residues long. Unmatched junction bases numbered 8, after V lost 4 bases and J lost 5 bases. CDR3 protein: CASSGRLAGGPETQYF. The CDR3 DNA is TGTGCCAGCAGCGGGAGACTAGCGGGGGGCCCGGAGACCCAGTACTTC.

This rearrangement joins TRBV18 to TRBJ2-5; D gene unclear. V dropped 3 bases and J dropped 0 bases, with 8 bases sitting between them. This CDR3 spans 14 amino acids. Per germline, CDR1 KGHSH and CDR2 LQKENI. CDR3 sequence reads: CASSPGPDQETQYF. The DNA of the CDR3 is TGTGCCAGCTCACCTGGGCCAGACCAAGAGACCCAGTACTTC.

V is TRBV6-2 or TRBV6-3 and J is TRBJ1-5; D is ambiguous. Per the germline V gene, CDR1 is MNHEY and CDR2 is SVGEGT. The V end was cut by 6 bases, the J end by 0 bases, with 9 bases between. The length of the CDR3 is 14 residues. The CDR3 region has the DNA TGTGCCAGCAGGAGACCCTTTAGCAATCAGCCCCAGCATTTT. Translated, it gives CASRRPFSNQPQHF.

This clonotype was recorded many times. The chain employs TRBV6-1 and TRBJ1-4; D ambiguous. The CDR3 has 12 residues. CDR1 and CDR2 (germline): MNHNS, SASEGT. V lost 10 bases and J 3 bases, leaving 9 bases between the germline ends. Written as DNA, the CDR3 is TGTGCCACCGACACCGCTAATGAAAAACTGTTTTTT. Its translation: CATDTANEKLFF.

This clonotype was observed a few times. V usage is TRBV6-1 and J usage is TRBJ1-5; TRBD1 aligns across 7 bases. Trimming cost V 4 bases and J 7 bases; bases outside gene matches: 7. The CDR3 has 14 amino acids. CDR1 is MNHNS and CDR2 is SASEGT in the germline V gene. CDR3 loop: CASSVGQEGQPQHF. CDR3 DNA sequence: TGTGCCAGCAGTGTCGGACAGGAGGGGCAGCCCCAGCATTTT.

This clonotype showed up many times. The chain is built from TRBV6-2 or TRBV6-3 and TRBJ1-5; the D gene is possibly TRBD1 (6 bases). The germline V gene has CDR1 MNHEY and CDR2 SVGEGT. The CDR3 is 14 amino acids. Trimming cost V 4 bases and J 3 bases, with 10 bases left between them. This CDR3 is CASSLDSFNQPQHF. As DNA, the CDR3 is TGTGCCAGCAGTTTGGACAGCTTCAATCAGCCCCAGCATTTT.

This clonotype was detected ten times or more. This chain uses TRBV18 with TRBJ2-5; 10 positions agree with TRBD1. CDR3 length: 15 residues. Losses at the gene ends were 1 base for V and 3 bases for J; bases not matched to a gene: 2. The germline V gene has CDR1 KGHSH and CDR2 LQKENI. The CDR3 DNA follows: TGTGCCAGCTCACCACGGGACAGGGGCGAAGAGACCCAGTACTTC. This gives the protein CASSPRDRGEETQYF.

This clonotype was detected ten times or more. The rearrangement joins TRBV12-3 or TRBV12-4 to TRBJ2-3; D could derive from TRBD1 or TRBD2 (5 bases each). Trimming removed 6 bases at V and 2 bases at J, with 9 bases between. The CDR3 runs 13 residues. Here the CDR3 DNA reads TGTGCCAGCAGATCGGGGCTCACAGATACGCAGTATTTT. Translation gives CASRSGLTDTQYF.

This clonotype was seen only a few times. This chain uses TRBV3-1 with TRBJ2-7, with 7 bases identical to TRBD1. Trimming cost V 4 bases and J 2 bases; bases outside gene matches: 8. From germline, CDR1 is LGHDT and CDR2 YNNKEL (reference sequence). The CDR3 is made up of 15 amino acids. This chain's CDR3 is CASSPSTGFTYEQYF. In DNA form, the CDR3 reads TGTGCCAGCAGCCCCTCGACAGGGTTCACCTACGAGCAGTACTTC.

In its sample, this clonotype ranks as medium-sized. The rearrangement uses TRBV9 and TRBJ2-3; 9 bases fit TRBD1. With V trimmed by 0 bases and J by 10 bases, 15 bases remained unmatched. This CDR3 comprises 17 residues. CDR1 and CDR2 (germline): SGDLS, YYNGEE. The CDR3 sequence: CASSVEGQGLAGVAQYF. For the CDR3, the DNA is TGTGCCAGCAGCGTAGAAGGACAGGGGCTGGCAGGGGTGGCGCAGTATTTT.

This chain connects TRBV12-3 or TRBV12-4 to TRBJ1-2, with 9 bases lining up with TRBD1. After removal of 6 bases from V and 3 bases from J, the junction contained 8 bases not matched to a gene. The CDR3 is made up of 15 amino acids. The CDR3 loop reads CASSGGQGGHYGYTF. The CDR3 coding sequence is TGTGCCAGCAGCGGGGGACAGGGCGGACACTATGGCTACACCTTC.

This clonotype was observed many times. In DNA form, the CDR3 reads TGCGCCAGCAGCCCATACCAGGGACAGGACTATGGCTACACCTTC. Encoded protein: CASSPYQGQDYGYTF. This rearrangement joins TRBV4-3 to TRBJ1-2, with 8 bases matching TRBD1. After removal of 4 bases from V and 3 bases from J, the junction contained 7 bases not matched to a gene. The CDR3 length is 15 residues. Germline V gene data show CDR1 as LGHNA and CDR2 as YSLEER.

The table lists this clonotype with a few counts. This chain uses TRBV19 with TRBJ1-5, with D hard to call. CDR3 length: 12 amino acids. Germline-derived CDR1 and CDR2 are LNHDA and SQIVND (reference sequence). V shed 5 bases and J shed 12 bases, with 14 bases lying between them. This chain's CDR3 is CASSSPGEFQHF. CDR3 bases: TGTGCCAGTAGTTCCCCCGGGGAGTTCCAGCATTTT.

This clonotype occurred many times. The chain has TRBV6-5 and TRBJ1-5, with unresolved D. This CDR3 contains 13 residues. V dropped 6 bases and J dropped 5 bases, with 11 bases sitting between them. Germline V CDR1 and CDR2: MNHEY, SVGAGI. In nucleotides, the CDR3 is TGTGCCAGCAGAAGAAGGCGAGATCAGCCCCAGCATTTT. Translated: CASRRRRDQPQHF.

The table lists this clonotype with a few counts. The chain recombines TRBV21-1 with TRBJ1-5; TRBD1 was called by the table and not checked on the DNA. TRBV21-1 is a listed pseudogene. This CDR3 is built from 17 residues. The CDR3 reads CASSTPYPQGGNQPQHF. CDR3 nucleotides: TGTGCCAGCAGTACTCCATACCCACAGGGGGGCAATCAGCCCCAGCATTTT.

The J gene is TRBJ2-7, the V gene TRBV5-6; 8 bases agree with TRBD1. Germline trimming cut 4 bases from V and 2 bases from J; bases unmatched to any gene: 5. Looked up from germline, CDR1 is SGHDT and CDR2 is YYEEEE. The CDR3 extends over 14 amino acids. For the CDR3, the DNA is TGTGCCAGCAGCCTCCGACAGGGGACCTACGAGCAGTACTTC. This sequence encodes CASSLRQGTYEQYF.

There are many counts of this clonotype. V is TRBV4-3 and J is TRBJ2-1; a possible D gene is TRBD2 (6 bases). V was cut by 3 bases and J by 4 bases, with 10 bases left in between. Germline V gene sequence: CDR1 LGHNA, CDR2 YSLEER. This CDR3 contains 14 residues. CDR3 protein: CASSHGLKYNEQFF. CDR3 sequence (DNA): TGCGCCAGCAGCCACGGACTAAAATACAATGAGCAGTTCTTC.

This clonotype was seen at least ten times. The chain recombines TRBV4-3 with TRBJ1-4; possible D gene TRBD1, 6 bases. This CDR3 region has 15 residues. V lost 0 bases to trimming and J lost 8 bases, with 13 bases between them. CDR1 and CDR2 (germline): LGHNA, YSLEER. The CDR3 loop is CASSQDGRGGEKLFF. The CDR3 nucleotides read TGCGCCAGCAGCCAAGATGGCAGGGGAGGAGAAAAACTGTTTTTT.

The chain combines TRBV6-2 or TRBV6-3 with TRBJ2-1; a weak D match, TRBD1 (6 bases). CDR3 length equals 16 residues. CDR1 is MNHEY, CDR2 SVGEGT, per germline. Trimming cost V 6 bases and J 4 bases, with 19 bases left between them. The DNA for the CDR3 is TGTGCCAGCAGCACCTACGCAGGGGACCCATACAATGAGCAGTTCTTC. As protein: CASSTYAGDPYNEQFF.

The chain joins TRBV12-3 or TRBV12-4 to TRBJ1-5; D is perhaps TRBD1 (5 bases). The V end lost 4 bases, the J end lost 3 bases, and 13 bases lay between the germline ends. The CDR3 covers 15 residues. The DNA for the CDR3 is TGTGCCAGCAGTTCAACAACAGGAAACAATCAGCCCCAGCATTTT. Its translation: CASSSTTGNNQPQHF.